This T cell receptor beta chain was observed in a study of PD-L1 blockade in urothelial cancer (dated by TCRdb to about 2017). Some background on the complete study: Therapy was started in about 2014 for all patients, and atezolizumab 1,200 mg was administered intravenously every 3 weeks. About 85% of the roughly 29 patients were males with bladder-origin urothelial cancer, and about 60% of the roughly 30 reported a prior smoking history. Patients had an ECOG performance status of 0 or 1 and had received between 0 and 3 prior chemotherapy regimens. Blood samples were analyzed at 3 weeks after treatment start (second dose) and at 6 weeks after treatment start. Blood samples gave median yields of around 150,000 T cells and 80,000 or so unique TCRs, along with a median clonality of approximately 0.084. Somatic, immune and clinical correlates of response to PD-L1 blockade with atezolizumab in urothelial cancer were the focus of an exploratory multi-omic analysis. TCR sequencing covered pretreatment tumor samples and matched, serially collected peripheral blood taken before and after atezolizumab treatment. Durable clinical benefit was defined as progression-free survival longer than 6 months, and TCR features were also tested against progression-free and overall survival. In the same patients who had TCR sequencing, pretreatment tumors also underwent whole exome sequencing and RNA sequencing. Durable clinical benefit was achieved by nine patients and was not achieved by 20 patients. Pretreatment blood TCR-seq was available for fewer than 30 patients, at least one posttreatment blood collection was obtained for some 24 patients, and tumor TCR-seq was available for some 24 patients.

The time point tag for this specimen amounts to: peripheral blood 6 weeks after treatment start. The cohort included about 30 patients with locally advanced or metastatic urothelial carcinoma who were treated at Memorial Sloan Kettering on a trial protocol. Peripheral blood mononuclear cells were collected pretreatment and during treatment, with between 1 and 8 total time points per patient. The Qiagen DNeasy Blood extraction kit was used to purify genomic DNA from total PBMCs and tumor samples. PBMCs were collected pretreatment and during treatment and were isolated and stored as previously described. Synthetic TCR analog templates were spiked into each PCR to estimate absolute template abundance from read counts. The immunoSEQ assay used bias-controlled V and J gene primers to amplify TCRbeta CDR3 regions from genomic DNA. Sequencing of rearranged TCRbeta segments was performed at approximately 20X coverage. Processing in the source paper ran as follows. Clustering was used to correct sequencing errors, and CDR3s were annotated against IMGT to assign V, D and J genes. Only productive TCRbeta rearrangements were used in downstream analyses, excluding out-of-frame or stop-codon sequences. To compute clonality, Shannon entropy was normalized by the log of the number of unique productive sequences and then subtracted from one. Clones differing between time points or between blood and tumor were identified by Fisher's exact test with Benjamini-Hochberg correction at adjusted p below 0.01. Entries here come from immuneACCESS through TCRdb and include only in-frame sequences with V and J called. Some clones fail to appear in such tables; in the studies checked, an unresolved V gene covers under half of the shortfall, and the cause of the remainder is unknown. V, J and clone size reflect that table, while D and trimming were determined from the DNA. The sample yields roughly 28,000 clones; approximately 80% were counted once. The top ten hold roughly 3% of the sample.

Comments on this clone: Its antigen target is currently unknown. One end of the junction does not line up with germline, which may come from a read error.

In the germline V gene (reference sequence), CDR1 corresponds to LNHDA and CDR2 to SQIVND. Reading from cysteine to phenylalanine, the CDR3 counts 11 amino acids. The CDR3 DNA has 33 bases and is translated from base 1. Here is what the overall study found, with its caveats: Because the sample size was small (n ≈ 29) and many of the analyses were exploratory, the results are meant to be hypothesis-generating. Among patients with durable benefit, tumor-associated TCR clones showed greater expansion in peripheral blood 3 weeks after treatment started (n ≈ 20, p = 0.022). A pretreatment peripheral blood TCR clonality below the median was linked to improved progression-free and overall survival.

This material consisted of PBMCs, taken around atezolizumab (anti-PD-L1) treatment. The rearrangement joined TRBV19 to TRBJ1-2; the D gene is unclear. The origin of this receptor is a man between 65 and 85 years old with urothelial cancer. The DNA reads as follows: TGTGCCAGTAGTCCGTTACCGGTCCACTACTTC. It translates to CASSPLPVHYF. Reference TRBV19 and TRBJ1-2 genes cover what lies past the CDR3, so the full variable domain is DGGITQSPKYLFRKEGQNVTLSCEQNLNHDAMYWYRQDPGQGLRLIYYSQIVNDFQKGDIAEGYSVSREKKESFPLTVTSAQKNPTAFYLCASSPLPVHYFGSGTRLTVV.